Each of the 27 T cell receptor beta chains below was sequenced from the same sample in a study of shared clonotypes between healthy human individuals. Sequencing was performed with immunoSEQ multiplex PCR; in TCRdb, only in-frame clones are kept and a portion is missing. The sample has roughly 500,000 clones, 70% to 80% seen once. The specimen sequenced was PBMCs. These receptors were obtained from a woman aged 35 to 49 in good health. Some clones in this sample may be carry-over from other donors' samples.

The rearrangement joins TRBV27 to TRBJ1-4; 11 bases line up with TRBD1. Germline CDR1 and CDR2: MNHEY and SMNVEV (reference sequence). The CDR3 covers 15 residues. With V trimmed by 5 bases and J by 7 bases, 6 bases remained unmatched. The DNA of the CDR3 is TGTGCCAGCAGTCCCTGGACAGGGGGCTCTGAAAAACTGTTTTTT. Its protein is CASSPWTGGSEKLFF.

This clone has a count of ten or more. V gene TRBV4-1 combines with J gene TRBJ1-5; D unresolved. This CDR3 is built from 18 residues. V was pared by 0 bases and J by 5 bases, with 20 bases between. CDR1 and CDR2 (germline): MGHRA, YSYEKL. The CDR3, as DNA: TGCGCCAGCAGCCAAGAAGCGGTCGGGGAAGGTGAGGATCAGCCCCAGCATTTT. This codes for CASSQEAVGEGEDQPQHF.

This clone appeared many times. The chain joins TRBV7-2 to TRBJ1-4; 9 bases are shared with TRBD1. CDR1 is SGHTA, CDR2 FQGNSA, per germline. Losses at the gene ends were 5 bases for V and 0 bases for J; bases not matched to a gene: 7. This CDR3 has 17 amino acids. CDR3 coding DNA: TGTGCCAGCAGCCCGGACAGGGGACCTGCAACTAATGAAAAACTGTTTTTT. It specifies CASSPDRGPATNEKLFF.

The V gene is TRBV29-1, the J gene TRBJ1-2; 7 bases map to TRBD1. Germline values: CDR1 SQVTM, CDR2 ANQGSEA. The CDR3 is made up of 13 amino acids. Germline trimming cut 4 bases from V and 3 bases from J; bases unmatched to any gene: 5. The CDR3 nucleotides are TGCAGCGTTGTTAAGGGGGCGGACTATGGCTACACCTTC. As protein: CSVVKGADYGYTF.

In this sample, this clone turned up a few times. The J gene is TRBJ2-1, the V gene TRBV19; TRBD2 matches 13 bases. The length of the CDR3 is 13 residues. Trimming removed 10 bases from V and 7 bases from J; junction bases left unmatched: 4. The germline V gene encodes CDR1 LNHDA and CDR2 SQIVND (reference sequence). For the CDR3, the DNA is TGTGCCACCAGGACTAGCGGGAGAAATGAGCAGTTCTTC. Translated: CATRTSGRNEQFF.

The genes are TRBV7-9 and TRBJ2-1; D remains unclear. The germline gives CDR1 SEHNR, CDR2 FQNEAQ (reference sequence). This CDR3 has 12 amino acids. V was clipped by 6 bases and J by 3 bases, with 6 bases between them. The CDR3 bases are TGTGCCAGCAGTCCTAACTACAATGAGCAGTTCTTC. Its protein is CASSPNYNEQFF.

V and J are TRBV18 and TRBJ2-3; D gene ambiguous. Germline CDR1 is KGHSH and CDR2 is LQKENI. With 2 bases removed from V and 1 base from J, the gap between germline ends came to 10 bases. CDR3 length equals 15 residues. The CDR3 loop reads CASSPGLVGTDTQYF. CDR3 bases: TGTGCCAGCTCACCAGGTCTCGTGGGCACAGATACGCAGTATTTT.

This chain links TRBV19 with TRBJ2-2; 10 nucleotides agree with TRBD2. The CDR3 has 17 amino acids. The germline V gene encodes CDR1 LNHDA and CDR2 SQIVND (reference sequence). Losses at the gene ends were 11 bases for V and 4 bases for J; bases not matched to a gene: 16. The CDR3: CASNLGAGGPFTGELFF. For the CDR3, the DNA is TGTGCCTCTAATCTAGGAGCGGGAGGGCCGTTCACCGGGGAGCTGTTTTTT. Drawing the rest from reference TRBV19 and TRBJ2-2, the complete variable domain is DGGITQSPKYLFRKEGQNVTLSCEQNLNHDAMYWYRQDPGQGLRLIYYSQIVNDFQKGDIAEGYSVSREKKESFPLTVTSAQKNPTAFYLCASNLGAGGPFTGELFFGEGSRLTVL.

V usage is TRBV27 and J usage is TRBJ2-3; 15 bases align to TRBD2. This CDR3 contains 21 residues. Per the germline V gene, CDR1 is MNHEY and CDR2 is SMNVEV (reference sequence). With V trimmed by 1 base and J by 1 base, 12 bases remained unmatched. CDR3 sequence: CASSLWAVFRTSGRGTDTQYF. CDR3 sequence (DNA): TGTGCCAGCAGTTTATGGGCCGTCTTTAGGACTAGCGGGAGGGGCACAGATACGCAGTATTTT.

The chain is built from TRBV14 and TRBJ2-2, with 7 bases matching TRBD2. After removal of 3 bases from V and 0 bases from J, the junction contained 1 base not matched to a gene. The CDR3 is 15 residues long. Germline V gene lookup returns CDR1 SGHDN and CDR2 FVKESK. The CDR3 protein is CASSQGLTNTGELFF. CDR3 DNA: TGTGCCAGCAGCCAGGGACTAACGAACACCGGGGAGCTGTTTTTT.

The chain couples TRBV7-9 to TRBJ2-5; perhaps TRBD1 as D (6 bases). The CDR3 runs 13 residues. Deletions cut 3 bases from V and 4 bases from J, with 9 bases between. Germline values: CDR1 SEHNR, CDR2 FQNEAQ (reference sequence). CDR3 sequence (DNA): TGTGCCAGCAGCTTCACAGGGTCAGAGACCCAGTACTTC. This sequence encodes CASSFTGSETQYF.

The chain is built from TRBV28 and TRBJ2-3; D is unresolved. Trimming took 6 bases from V and 5 from J, leaving 15 bases between them. The CDR3 extends over 14 amino acids. Looked up from germline, CDR1 is MDHEN and CDR2 is SYDVKM. In nucleotides, the CDR3 is TGTGCCAGCAGCCGATTTGGCGCCAGAGATACGCAGTATTTT. Residues: CASSRFGARDTQYF.

This rearrangement joins TRBV6-5 to TRBJ2-2; D is uncertain. CDR3 length equals 13 residues. Trimming removed 6 bases at V and 4 bases at J, with 9 bases between. Germline CDR1 and CDR2: MNHEY and SVGAGI. The CDR3: CASSPLGTGELFF. Here the CDR3 DNA reads TGTGCCAGCAGCCCACTTGGCACCGGGGAGCTGTTTTTT.

The J gene is TRBJ2-1, the V gene TRBV20-1; D unresolved. The length of the CDR3 is 11 residues. Germline CDR1 and CDR2: DFQATT and SNEGSKA (reference sequence). The V and J ends lost 1 base and 7 bases respectively, with 5 bases between them. The CDR3, as DNA: TGCAGTGCTAGAGTCGTTAATGAGCAGTTCTTC. Its translation is CSARVVNEQFF.

J is TRBJ2-7 and V is TRBV6-1, with 10 bases fitting TRBD2. The germline CDR1 and CDR2 sequences are MNHNS and SASEGT. This CDR3 is 16 amino acids long. V lost 1 base to trimming and J lost 8 bases; unmatched junction nucleotides: 11. CDR3 sequence (DNA): TGTGCCAGCAGTGAAGGACGTCTAGCGGGAGTTGTACAGCAGTACTTC. It yields the protein CASSEGRLAGVVQQYF.

This clone has just one count. This chain uses TRBV7-9 with TRBJ1-2; D is ambiguous. The germline CDR1 and CDR2 sequences are SEHNR and FQNEAQ (reference sequence). This CDR3 contains 14 residues. Trimming took 0 bases from V and 4 from J, leaving 9 bases between them. CDR3 nucleotides: TGTGCCAGCAGCTTAGCAGGGTCGACCTATGGCTACACCTTC. Translating it yields CASSLAGSTYGYTF.

The chain uses TRBV5-1 and TRBJ2-5; D is possibly TRBD2 (5 bases). The tail of the sequence fits TRBJ2-7 better, so the J call may be wrong. CDR3 size: 13 residues. Germline values: CDR1 SGHRS, CDR2 YFSETQ. CDR3 coding DNA: TGCGCCAGCAGCCTCCGCGCGGGCTACGAGCAGTACTTC. Translated: CASSLRAGYEQYF.

This clone appeared a few times. V gene TRBV5-1 combines with J gene TRBJ1-1; D possibly corresponds to TRBD1 (5 bases). The V end was cut by 5 bases, the J end by 1 base, with 18 bases between. The germline V gene encodes CDR1 SGHRS and CDR2 YFSETQ. The CDR3 is 16 amino acids. CDR3 sequence reads: CASRPTFRGENTEAFF. In DNA, the CDR3 is TGCGCCAGCAGACCCACATTCCGGGGGGAGAACACTGAAGCTTTCTTT.

This sequence joins TRBV6-1 and TRBJ1-5; no clear D. Looked up from germline, CDR1 is MNHNS and CDR2 is SASEGT. V lost 6 bases and J 0 bases, leaving 9 bases between the germline ends. The CDR3 is 14 amino acids. The CDR3 reads CASSASYSNQPQHF. Here the CDR3 DNA reads TGTGCCAGCAGCGCGTCCTATAGCAATCAGCCCCAGCATTTT.

The chain is built from TRBV10-3 and TRBJ2-3, with TRBD2 matching 8 bases. V dropped 8 bases and J dropped 6; count of bases not matched to a gene: 4. This CDR3 comprises 12 residues. Germline loops: CDR1 ENHRY, CDR2 SYGVKD. Here the CDR3 DNA reads TGTGCCATCGGACTAGCTGGGGATACGCAGTATTTT. Its protein product is CAIGLAGDTQYF.

The V and J genes are TRBV7-9 and TRBJ2-2; TRBD2 aligns across 13 bases. Germline CDR1 is SEHNR and CDR2 is FQNEAQ (reference sequence). J lost 6 bases, V lost 5 bases, and 3 bases had no gene match. CDR3 length: 15 residues. CDR3 protein: CASSPGLAGAGELFF. The CDR3 nucleotides read TGTGCCAGCAGCCCCGGACTAGCGGGAGCCGGGGAGCTGTTTTTT.

V is TRBV5-5 and J is TRBJ2-1; no definite D call. Germline values: CDR1 SGHKS, CDR2 YYEKEE (reference sequence). CDR3 length: 14 amino acids. V was trimmed by 0 bases and J by 6 bases, leaving 10 bases between them. This chain's CDR3 is CASSLENRFNEQFF. The CDR3 nucleotides read TGTGCCAGCAGCTTGGAAAACAGATTCAATGAGCAGTTCTTC.

The chain combines TRBV2 with TRBJ2-7, with 10 bases lining up with TRBD1. J lost 6 bases, V lost 6 bases, and 11 bases had no gene match. The CDR3 runs 15 residues. Germline CDR1 SNHLY, CDR2 FYNNEI. CDR3 DNA: TGTGCCAGCAGGCAGCTGACAGGGGGCCTCGGCGAGCAGTACTTC. It encodes CASRQLTGGLGEQYF.

The chain carries TRBV6-5 and TRBJ2-7; 9 bases agree with TRBD1. Germline assignment: CDR1 MNHEY and CDR2 SVGAGI. This CDR3 region has 15 residues. V was clipped by 6 bases and J by 5 bases; unmatched bases: 11. The chain's CDR3 is CASRGTGPPSDEQYF. CDR3 bases: TGTGCCAGCAGGGGGACAGGGCCCCCTTCCGACGAGCAGTACTTC.

This clone came up a few times. The chain employs TRBV4-3 and TRBJ2-2; tentatively, D is TRBD1 (6 bases). Germline CDR1 reads LGHNA; CDR2 reads YSLEER. Trimming pared 3 bases from V and 1 base from J, leaving 12 bases between. The CDR3 length is 16 residues. DNA of the CDR3: TGCGCCAGCAGCCAGTCACAGGGACGGAACACCGGGGAGCTGTTTTTT. Translated: CASSQSQGRNTGELFF.

V gene TRBV29-1 combines with J gene TRBJ2-2; 11 bases align to TRBD2. Looked up from germline, CDR1 is SQVTM and CDR2 is ANQGSEA. This CDR3 has 15 amino acids. The V segment lost 7 bases and the J segment 2 bases; nucleotides outside the gene matches: 6. CDR3 sequence: CSASGTSGNTGELFF. The DNA for the CDR3 is TGCAGCGCCTCCGGGACTAGCGGCAACACCGGGGAGCTGTTTTTT.

This rearrangement joins TRBV6-5 to TRBJ2-1, with 9 positions matching TRBD2. After removal of 4 bases from V and 9 bases from J, the junction contained 7 bases not matched to a gene. The CDR3 consists of 14 residues. Germline CDR1 and CDR2: MNHEY and SVGAGI. CDR3 sequence reads: CASSSGTSYREQFF. CDR3 sequence (DNA): TGTGCCAGCAGTTCCGGGACTAGCTACCGTGAGCAGTTCTTC.